The 24 T cell receptor beta chains reported below all come from one sample, sequenced in a study of CD8 T cells in Susac syndrome. With random hexamers, roughly 0.45 to 1 ug RNA was reverse transcribed. TCRdb recomputed calls from the immunoSEQ multiplex PCR reads with MiXCR, one row per CDR3 protein. The sample shows fewer than 200,000 distinct CDR3 sequences, 94% of them seen only once. Sequencing input: CD4+ T cells from PBMCs. Every receptor here comes from a human donor with Susac syndrome.

The V call is TRBV18, the J call TRBJ1-1; no clear D gene. This CDR3 is 13 amino acids long. V dropped 2 bases and J dropped 1 base, with 5 bases sitting between them. In germline, CDR1 is KGHSH, CDR2 LQKENI. The CDR3 DNA reads TGTGCCAGCTCACCAACGTGGAACACTGAAGCTTTCTTT. Its translation is CASSPTWNTEAFF.

This chain joins TRBV3-1 and TRBJ2-1, with no clear D. Germline V gene sequence: CDR1 LGHDT, CDR2 YNNKEL (reference sequence). The CDR3 runs 13 residues. V was pared by 4 bases and J by 9 bases, with 13 bases between. The CDR3 region has the DNA TGTGCCAGCAGCCCAAGAAACGGGCCTGAGCAGTTCTTC. Its translation: CASSPRNGPEQFF.

The gene calls are TRBV20-1 and TRBJ1-6; 7 nucleotides align to TRBD1. Germline CDR1 reads DFQATT; CDR2 reads SNEGSKA (reference sequence). V dropped 6 bases and J dropped 10; count of bases not matched to a gene: 15. CDR3 length: 15 amino acids. CDR3 nucleotides: TGCAGTGCCCCCGACTCTGGGCAGGGGGGCTCACCCCTCCACTTT. The encoded protein is CSAPDSGQGGSPLHF.

The chain recombines TRBV6-1 with TRBJ2-1, with 8 bases fitting TRBD2. With 1 base clipped from V and 4 bases from J, the junction kept 6 bases outside the gene matches. Germline loops: CDR1 MNHNS, CDR2 SASEGT. The CDR3 consists of 16 residues. The CDR3: CASSEVLAGRYNEQFF. CDR3 in DNA: TGTGCCAGCAGTGAAGTCCTAGCGGGCCGTTACAATGAGCAGTTCTTC.

The genes are TRBV5-1 and TRBJ1-2, with 8 positions matching TRBD1. The germline CDR1 and CDR2 sequences are SGHRS and YFSETQ. CDR3 length equals 13 residues. The ends lost 4 bases at V and 8 bases at J; junction bases unmatched: 7. Here the CDR3 DNA reads TGCGCCAGCAGCCTAGGACAGGGAGGAGGCTACACCTTC. Its protein product is CASSLGQGGGYTF. The whole variable domain, filled in from reference TRBV5-1 and TRBJ1-2, reads KAGVTQTPRYLIKTRGQQVTLSCSPISGHRSVSWYQQTPGQGLQFLFEYFSETQRNKGNFPGRFSGRQFSNSRSEMNVSTLELGDSALYLCASSLGQGGGYTFGSGTRLTVV.

This chain uses TRBV30 with TRBJ1-2, with D perhaps matching TRBD1 (6 bases). The CDR3 is 12 residues long. The germline gives CDR1 GTSNPN, CDR2 SVGIG (reference sequence). Trimming cost V 6 bases and J 1 base, with 9 bases left between them. The CDR3 DNA reads as TGTGCCTGTCGACAGGATAACTATGGCTACACCTTC. It yields the protein CACRQDNYGYTF. The full variable domain, in which reference TRBV30 and TRBJ1-2 provide the parts outside the CDR3, is SQTIHQWPATLVQPVGSPLSLECTVEGTSNPNLYWYRQAAGRGLQLLFYSVGIGQISSEVPQNLSASRPQDRQFILSSKKLLLSDSGFYLCACRQDNYGYTFGSGTRLTVV.

The V gene is TRBV19, the J gene TRBJ1-5; 8 nucleotides agree with TRBD1. This CDR3 comprises 17 residues. Germline loops: CDR1 LNHDA, CDR2 SQIVND (reference sequence). The ends lost 5 bases at V and 5 bases at J; junction bases unmatched: 14. The CDR3 protein is CASSFGQGIQIDQPQHF. For the CDR3, the DNA is TGTGCCAGTAGTTTCGGACAGGGAATTCAAATAGATCAGCCCCAGCATTTT. Variable domain in full (rest from reference TRBV19 and TRBJ1-5): DGGITQSPKYLFRKEGQNVTLSCEQNLNHDAMYWYRQDPGQGLRLIYYSQIVNDFQKGDIAEGYSVSREKKESFPLTVTSAQKNPTAFYLCASSFGQGIQIDQPQHFGDGTRLSIL.

The chain joins TRBV7-2 to TRBJ2-1; D is ambiguous. The CDR3 length is 15 residues. CDR1 SGHTA and CDR2 FQGNSA come from the germline V gene. Deletions cut 3 bases from V and 9 bases from J, with 18 bases between. The CDR3 reads CASSLAGLQRREQFF. Here the CDR3 DNA reads TGTGCCAGCAGCTTGGCCGGGCTCCAACGCCGTGAGCAGTTCTTC.

The genes are TRBV7-8 and TRBJ2-3; maybe TRBD2 (6 bases). CDR1 and CDR2 from the germline V gene are SGHVS and FQNEAQ. This CDR3 is 15 amino acids long. The V gene lost 2 bases and the J gene lost 6 bases, with 15 bases spanning the gap. The CDR3 bases are TGTGCCAGCAGCTTAAGACGGAGGGTGGAGGATACGCAGTATTTT. It is translated as CASSLRRRVEDTQYF.

The rearrangement links TRBV6-1 to TRBJ2-5; tentatively, D is TRBD2 (6 bases). V was clipped by 6 bases and J by 1 base, with 12 bases between them. CDR1 MNHNS and CDR2 SASEGT come from the germline V gene. The CDR3 has 14 residues. CDR3 DNA: TGTGCCAGCAGGGGGGAGGTCAGCCAAGAGACCCAGTACTTC. This sequence encodes CASRGEVSQETQYF.

This chain uses TRBV7-2 with TRBJ2-1, with 13 bases fitting TRBD2. The V gene end was trimmed by 6 bases and the J gene end by 9 bases; junction bases not matched to a gene: 5. The CDR3 totals 14 residues. The germline V gene encodes CDR1 SGHTA and CDR2 FQGNSA. The CDR3 DNA sequence: TGTGCCAGCAGGGGGACTAGCGGGGACGGTGAGCAGTTCTTC. This codes for CASRGTSGDGEQFF.

The count of this clonotype is one. DNA for the CDR3: TGCAGTGCTAGAGACCCGGGTAGCGGGGGGCTCACAGATACGCAGTATTTT. Protein product: CSARDPGSGGLTDTQYF. The V gene is TRBV20-1, the J gene TRBJ2-3; 10 bases are shared with TRBD2. Trimming took 0 bases from V and 2 from J; bases not matched to a gene: 8. The CDR3 extends over 17 amino acids. The V gene's germline CDR1 is DFQATT and CDR2 SNEGSKA (reference sequence).

The gene calls are TRBV3-1 and TRBJ1-6; 7 bases are shared with TRBD1. CDR1 is LGHDT and CDR2 is YNNKEL in the germline V gene (reference sequence). The CDR3 totals 15 residues. With V trimmed by 6 bases and J by 14 bases, 16 bases remained unmatched. The CDR3 DNA follows: TGTGCCAGCAGTCCGCGGGACAGCCTCTTAATAACCCTCCACTTT. Protein sequence: CASSPRDSLLITLHF. Full variable domain (rest looked up from reference TRBV3-1 and TRBJ1-6): DTAVSQTPKYLVTQMGNDKSIKCEQNLGHDTMYWYKQDSKKFLKIMFSYNNKELIINETVPNRFSPKSPDKAHLNLHINSLELGDSAVYFCASSPRDSLLITLHFGNGTRLTVT.

This clonotype was found a few times. The chain uses TRBV4-1 and TRBJ2-5; D call uncertain. V dropped 4 bases and J dropped 0 bases, with 9 bases sitting between them. Germline-derived CDR1 and CDR2 are MGHRA and YSYEKL. The CDR3 sequence is 14 residues long. The CDR3 nucleotides read TGCGCCAGCAGCCGGCTCTCCAACCAAGAGACCCAGTACTTC. It translates to CASSRLSNQETQYF.

The chain uses TRBV7-2 and TRBJ2-7; TRBD1 agrees at 7 bases. Trimming cost V 0 bases and J 4 bases; bases outside gene matches: 6. CDR1 is SGHTA and CDR2 is FQGNSA in the germline V gene. The CDR3 has 15 amino acids. Written as DNA, the CDR3 is TGTGCCAGCAGCTTAGCGACAGGGTTGGGATACGAGCAGTACTTC. Amino acid sequence: CASSLATGLGYEQYF.

J is TRBJ1-6 and V is TRBV5-4; a weak D match, TRBD1 (6 bases). Germline V lookup: CDR1 SGHNT, CDR2 YYREEE (reference sequence). The CDR3 extends over 14 amino acids. V lost 1 base and J 8 bases, leaving 10 bases between the germline ends. CDR3 DNA: TGTGCCAGCAGCTTGATACAGGGAGATTCACCCCTCCACTTT. Translated: CASSLIQGDSPLHF.

The chain employs TRBV2 and TRBJ2-1; unclear D gene. V gave up 3 bases and J gave up 3 bases, with 9 bases separating them. Germline loops: CDR1 SNHLY, CDR2 FYNNEI. This CDR3 spans 14 amino acids. The CDR3 protein is CASSDTTRYNEQFF. The CDR3 region has the DNA TGTGCCAGCAGTGATACTACCCGCTACAATGAGCAGTTCTTC.

This rearrangement joins TRBV11-2 to TRBJ2-3, with 10 bases lining up with TRBD2. The CDR3 has 15 residues. Germline CDR1 and CDR2: SGHAT and FQNNGV. V lost 5 bases and J lost 10; bases outside the gene matches: 12. As DNA, the CDR3 is TGTGCCAGCAGCCTCCAGAGCGGGGGGGACCTCGCGCAGTATTTT. Translated, it gives CASSLQSGGDLAQYF.

The chain uses TRBV7-8 and TRBJ2-6, with D perhaps TRBD1 (6 bases). CDR3 length: 21 amino acids. The germline V gene has CDR1 SGHVS and CDR2 FQNEAQ. Trimming pared 1 base from V and 0 bases from J, leaving 22 bases between. CDR3: CASSLVTKRGSSSSGANVLTF. DNA of the CDR3: TGTGCCAGCAGCTTAGTTACAAAAAGGGGGTCATCCAGCTCTGGGGCCAACGTCCTGACTTTC. Filled out from reference TRBV7-8 and TRBJ2-6, the complete variable domain reads GAGVSQSPRYKVAKRGQDVALRCDPISGHVSLFWYQQALGQGPEFLTYFQNEAQLDKSGLPSDRFFAERPEGSVSTLKIQRTQQEDSAVYLCASSLVTKRGSSSSGANVLTFGAGSRLTVL.

The CDR3 is CASSYRQGEQYF. The CDR3 DNA reads as TGTGCCAGCAGCTACCGACAGGGCGAGCAGTACTTC. This chain uses TRBV7-2 with TRBJ2-7; 7 bases map to TRBD1. This CDR3 is built from 12 residues. Germline lookup yields CDR1 SGHTA and CDR2 FQGNSA. The ends lost 4 bases at V and 6 bases at J; junction bases unmatched: 3.

The chain's CDR3 is CASRRSDGSNQPQHF. The CDR3 region has the DNA TGTGCCAGCAGACGATCGGACGGTAGCAATCAGCCCCAGCATTTT. The chain is built from TRBV12-3 or TRBV12-4 and TRBJ1-5; D not certain. The V end lost 6 bases, the J end lost 0 bases, and 12 bases lay between the germline ends. The CDR3 is made up of 15 amino acids.

This clonotype was recorded only once. This chain connects TRBV25-1 to TRBJ1-1; D is ambiguous. Germline CDR1 MGHDK, CDR2 SYGVNS. Trimming left V 2 bases short and J 4 bases short, with 5 bases between. The CDR3 extends over 12 amino acids. The DNA for the CDR3 is TGTGCCAGCAGTGAAGGACTCACTGAAGCTTTCTTT. Its translation: CASSEGLTEAFF.

This clonotype was found once. The rearrangement joins TRBV7-9 to TRBJ1-1, with D hard to call. Germline V gene sequence: CDR1 SEHNR, CDR2 FQNEAQ (reference sequence). V lost 2 bases and J 7 bases, leaving 11 bases between the germline ends. This CDR3 is 13 amino acids long. CDR3 nucleotides: TGTGCCAGCAGCTTAATAGGAGGCTTTGAAGCTTTCTTT. Translating it yields CASSLIGGFEAFF.

The gene calls are TRBV30 and TRBJ1-1; 11 bases line up with TRBD1. With 3 bases clipped from V and 5 bases from J, the junction kept 5 bases outside the gene matches. The germline CDR1 and CDR2 sequences are GTSNPN and SVGIG (reference sequence). The CDR3 covers 14 residues. The CDR3 nucleotides read TGTGCCTGGAGACCCGGGACAGGGGGGACTGAAGCTTTCTTT. It codes for CAWRPGTGGTEAFF.